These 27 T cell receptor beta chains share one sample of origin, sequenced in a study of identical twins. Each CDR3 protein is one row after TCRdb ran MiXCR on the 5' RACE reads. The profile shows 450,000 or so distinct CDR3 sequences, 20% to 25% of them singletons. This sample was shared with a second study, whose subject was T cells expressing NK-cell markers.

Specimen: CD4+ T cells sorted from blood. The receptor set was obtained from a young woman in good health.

The CDR3 bases are TGTGCCAGCAGCCCTCTTAGCGGGAGGAAGATGGATACGCAGTATTTT. Translation: CASSPLSGRKMDTQYF. This chain connects TRBV27 to TRBJ2-3; 10 bases map to TRBD2. The J segment lost 6 bases and the V segment lost 6 bases, leaving 12 bases of the junction unmatched. This CDR3 has 16 residues. The germline CDR1 and CDR2 sequences are MNHEY and SMNVEV (reference sequence).

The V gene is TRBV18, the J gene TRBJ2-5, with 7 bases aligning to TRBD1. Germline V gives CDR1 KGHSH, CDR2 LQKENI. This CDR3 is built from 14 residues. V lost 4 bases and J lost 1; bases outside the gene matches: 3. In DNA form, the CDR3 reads TGTGCCAGCTCACACGGACAGGTCCAAGAGACCCAGTACTTC. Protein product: CASSHGQVQETQYF.

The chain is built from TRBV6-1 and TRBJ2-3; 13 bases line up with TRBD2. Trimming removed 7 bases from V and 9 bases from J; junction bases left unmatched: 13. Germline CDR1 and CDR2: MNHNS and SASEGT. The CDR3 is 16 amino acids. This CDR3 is CASTPALGLAGDTQYF. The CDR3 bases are TGTGCCAGCACACCGGCCCTCGGACTAGCGGGAGACACGCAGTATTTT.

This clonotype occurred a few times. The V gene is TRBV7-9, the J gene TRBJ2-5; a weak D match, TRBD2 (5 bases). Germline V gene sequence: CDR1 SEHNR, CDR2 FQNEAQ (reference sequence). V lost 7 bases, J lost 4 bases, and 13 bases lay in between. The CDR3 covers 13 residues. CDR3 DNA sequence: TGTGCCAGCAAGATAGTAGGGAGAGAGACCCAGTACTTC. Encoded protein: CASKIVGRETQYF. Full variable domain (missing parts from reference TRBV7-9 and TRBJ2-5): DTGVSQNPRHKITKRGQNVTFRCDPISEHNRLYWYRQTLGQGPEFLTYFQNEAQLEKSRLLSDRFSAERPKGSFSTLEIQRTEQGDSAMYLCASKIVGRETQYFGPGTRLLVL.

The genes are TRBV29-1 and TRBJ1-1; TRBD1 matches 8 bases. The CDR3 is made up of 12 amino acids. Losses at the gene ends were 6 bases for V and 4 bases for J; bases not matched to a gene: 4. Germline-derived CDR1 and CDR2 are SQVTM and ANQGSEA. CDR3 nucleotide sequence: TGCAGCGTGCAGGGGACAGGCACTGAAGCTTTCTTT. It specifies CSVQGTGTEAFF.

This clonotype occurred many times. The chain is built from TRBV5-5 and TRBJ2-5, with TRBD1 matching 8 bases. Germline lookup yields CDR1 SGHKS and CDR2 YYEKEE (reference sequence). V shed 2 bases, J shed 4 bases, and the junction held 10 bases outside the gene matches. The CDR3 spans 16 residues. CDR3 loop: CASSFRTGWERETQYF. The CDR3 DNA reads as TGTGCCAGCAGCTTCCGGACAGGGTGGGAGAGAGAGACCCAGTACTTC. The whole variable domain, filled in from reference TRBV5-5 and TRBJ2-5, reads DAGVTQSPTHLIKTRGQQVTLRCSPISGHKSVSWYQQVLGQGPQFIFQYYEKEERGRGNFPDRFSARQFPNYSSELNVNALLLGDSALYLCASSFRTGWERETQYFGPGTRLLVL.

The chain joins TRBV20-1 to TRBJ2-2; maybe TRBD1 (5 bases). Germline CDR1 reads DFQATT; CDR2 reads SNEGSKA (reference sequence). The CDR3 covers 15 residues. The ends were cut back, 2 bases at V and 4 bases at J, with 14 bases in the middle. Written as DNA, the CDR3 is TGCAGTGCTAGATCCAGCGATAGGGGCACCGGGGAGCTGTTTTTT. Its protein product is CSARSSDRGTGELFF.

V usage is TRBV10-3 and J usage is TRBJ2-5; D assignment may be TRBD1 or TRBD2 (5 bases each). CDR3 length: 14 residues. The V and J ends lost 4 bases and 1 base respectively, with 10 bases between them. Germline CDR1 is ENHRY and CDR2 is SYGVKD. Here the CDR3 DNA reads TGTGCCATCAGTGCCTCCGGGACCCAAGAGACCCAGTACTTC. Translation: CAISASGTQETQYF.

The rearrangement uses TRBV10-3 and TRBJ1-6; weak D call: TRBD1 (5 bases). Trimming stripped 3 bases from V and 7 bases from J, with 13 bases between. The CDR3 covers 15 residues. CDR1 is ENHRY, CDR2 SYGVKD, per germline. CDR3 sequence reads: CAISDRGRANSPLHF. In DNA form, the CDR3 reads TGTGCCATCAGTGATCGTGGCAGGGCCAATTCACCCCTCCACTTT.

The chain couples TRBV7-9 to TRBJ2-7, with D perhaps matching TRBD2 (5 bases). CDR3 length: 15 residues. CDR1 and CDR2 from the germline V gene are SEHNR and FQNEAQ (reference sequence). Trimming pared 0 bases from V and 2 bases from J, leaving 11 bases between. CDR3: CASSLAVGNPYEQYF. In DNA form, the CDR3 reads TGTGCCAGCAGCTTAGCGGTCGGGAATCCCTACGAGCAGTACTTC.

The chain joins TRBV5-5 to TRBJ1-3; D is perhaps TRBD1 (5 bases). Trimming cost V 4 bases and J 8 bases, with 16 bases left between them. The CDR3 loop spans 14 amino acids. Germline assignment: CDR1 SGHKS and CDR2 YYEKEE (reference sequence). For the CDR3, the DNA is TGTGCCAGCAGCCAGGGACGCCCGAGGGACACCATATATTTT. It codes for CASSQGRPRDTIYF. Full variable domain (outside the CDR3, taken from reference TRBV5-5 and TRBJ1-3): DAGVTQSPTHLIKTRGQQVTLRCSPISGHKSVSWYQQVLGQGPQFIFQYYEKEERGRGNFPDRFSARQFPNYSSELNVNALLLGDSALYLCASSQGRPRDTIYFGEGSWLTVV.

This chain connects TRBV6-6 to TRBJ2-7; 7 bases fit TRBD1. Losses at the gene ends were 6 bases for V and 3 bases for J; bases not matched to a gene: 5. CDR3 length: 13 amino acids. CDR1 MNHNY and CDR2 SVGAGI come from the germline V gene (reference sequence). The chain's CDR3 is CASSPTGLYEQYF. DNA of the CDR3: TGTGCCAGCAGCCCGACAGGGCTCTACGAGCAGTACTTC.

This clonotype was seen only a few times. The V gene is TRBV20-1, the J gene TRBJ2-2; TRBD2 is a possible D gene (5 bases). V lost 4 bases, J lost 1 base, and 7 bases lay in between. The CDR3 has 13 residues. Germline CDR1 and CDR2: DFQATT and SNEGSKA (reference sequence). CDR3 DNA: TGCAGTGCTAAGCGGAAGAACACCGGGGAGCTGTTTTTT. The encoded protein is CSAKRKNTGELFF.

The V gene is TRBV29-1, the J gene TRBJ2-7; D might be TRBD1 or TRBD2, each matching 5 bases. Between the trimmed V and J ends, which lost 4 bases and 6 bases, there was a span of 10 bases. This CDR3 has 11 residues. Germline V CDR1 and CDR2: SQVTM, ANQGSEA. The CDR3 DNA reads TGCAGCGTTGGGGACGGGCGCGAGCAGTACTTC. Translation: CSVGDGREQYF.

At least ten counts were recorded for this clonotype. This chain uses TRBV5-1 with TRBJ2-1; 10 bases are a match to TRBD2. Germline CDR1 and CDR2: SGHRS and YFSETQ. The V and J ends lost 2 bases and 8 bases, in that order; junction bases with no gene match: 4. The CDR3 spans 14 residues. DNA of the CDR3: TGCGCCAGCAGCTTCCTAGCGGGAGACCATGAGCAGTTCTTC. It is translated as CASSFLAGDHEQFF.

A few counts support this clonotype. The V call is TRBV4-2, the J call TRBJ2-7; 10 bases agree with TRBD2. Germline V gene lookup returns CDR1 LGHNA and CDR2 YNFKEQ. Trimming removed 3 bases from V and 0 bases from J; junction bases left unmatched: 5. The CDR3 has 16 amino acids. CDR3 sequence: CASSQETSGNSYEQYF. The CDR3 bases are TGTGCCAGCAGCCAGGAAACTAGCGGGAACTCCTACGAGCAGTACTTC.

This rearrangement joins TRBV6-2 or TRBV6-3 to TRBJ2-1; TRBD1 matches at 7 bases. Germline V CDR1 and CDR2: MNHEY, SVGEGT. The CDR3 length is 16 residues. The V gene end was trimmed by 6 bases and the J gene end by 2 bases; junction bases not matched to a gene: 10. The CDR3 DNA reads TGTGCCAGCAGCCGGCACAGGGGTAGGACCTACAATGAGCAGTTCTTC. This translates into CASSRHRGRTYNEQFF.

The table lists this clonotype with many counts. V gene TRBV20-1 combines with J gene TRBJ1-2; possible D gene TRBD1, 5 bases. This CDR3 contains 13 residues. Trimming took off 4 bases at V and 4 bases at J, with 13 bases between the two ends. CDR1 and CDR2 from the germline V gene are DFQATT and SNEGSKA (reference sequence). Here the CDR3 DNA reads TGCAGTGCTATCCTCAGGGAAATCTATGGCTACACCTTC. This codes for CSAILREIYGYTF.

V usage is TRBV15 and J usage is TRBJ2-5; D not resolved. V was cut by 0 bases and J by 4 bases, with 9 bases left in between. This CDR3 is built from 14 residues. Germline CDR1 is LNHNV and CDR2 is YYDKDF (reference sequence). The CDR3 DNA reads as TGTGCCACCAGCAGAGATTTAGCCCTAGAGACCCAGTACTTC. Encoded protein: CATSRDLALETQYF.

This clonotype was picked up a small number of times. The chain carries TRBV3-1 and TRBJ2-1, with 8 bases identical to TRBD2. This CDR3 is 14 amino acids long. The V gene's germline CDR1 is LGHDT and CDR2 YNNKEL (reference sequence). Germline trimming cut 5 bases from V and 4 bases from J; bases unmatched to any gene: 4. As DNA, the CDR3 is TGTGCCAGCAGCGGTAGCGGGATTTACAATGAGCAGTTCTTC. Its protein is CASSGSGIYNEQFF.

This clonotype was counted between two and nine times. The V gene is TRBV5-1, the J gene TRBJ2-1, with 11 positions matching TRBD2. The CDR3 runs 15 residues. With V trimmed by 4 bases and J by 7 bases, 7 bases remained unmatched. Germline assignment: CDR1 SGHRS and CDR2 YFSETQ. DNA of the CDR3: TGCGCCAGCAGCGTACTAGCGGGAGTATCGAATGAGCAGTTCTTC. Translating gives CASSVLAGVSNEQFF.

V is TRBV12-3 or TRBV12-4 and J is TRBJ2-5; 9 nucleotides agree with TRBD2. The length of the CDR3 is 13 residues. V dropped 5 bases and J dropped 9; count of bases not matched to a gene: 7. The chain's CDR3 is CASSLGREGPQYF. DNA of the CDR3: TGTGCCAGCAGTCTGGGGCGGGAGGGCCCCCAGTACTTC.

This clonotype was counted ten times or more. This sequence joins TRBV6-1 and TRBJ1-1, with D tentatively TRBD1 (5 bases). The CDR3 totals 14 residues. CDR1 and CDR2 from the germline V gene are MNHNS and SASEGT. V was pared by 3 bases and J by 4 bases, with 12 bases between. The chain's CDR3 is CASSEGEWSTEAFF. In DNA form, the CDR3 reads TGTGCCAGCAGTGAGGGGGAATGGAGCACTGAAGCTTTCTTT.

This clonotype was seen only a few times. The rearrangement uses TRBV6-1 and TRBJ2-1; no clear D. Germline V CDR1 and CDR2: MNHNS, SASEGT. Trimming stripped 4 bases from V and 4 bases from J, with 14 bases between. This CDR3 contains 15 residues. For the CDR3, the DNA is TGTGCCAGCAGTGCTTGGGATAAAGGGTACAATGAGCAGTTCTTC. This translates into CASSAWDKGYNEQFF.

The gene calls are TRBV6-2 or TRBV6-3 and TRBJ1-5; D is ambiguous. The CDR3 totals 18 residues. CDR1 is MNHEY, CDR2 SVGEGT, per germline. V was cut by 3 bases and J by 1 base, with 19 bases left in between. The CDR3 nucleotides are TGTGCCAGCAGTTATTCGGGCGGGAATATGGGGAGCAATCAGCCCCAGCATTTT. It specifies CASSYSGGNMGSNQPQHF.

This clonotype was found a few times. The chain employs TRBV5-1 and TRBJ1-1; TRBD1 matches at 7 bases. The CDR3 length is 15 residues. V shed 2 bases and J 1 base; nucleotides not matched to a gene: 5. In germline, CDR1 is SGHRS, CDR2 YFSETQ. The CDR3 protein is CASSLTTGWNTEAFF. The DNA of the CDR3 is TGCGCCAGCAGCTTAACGACAGGGTGGAACACTGAAGCTTTCTTT.

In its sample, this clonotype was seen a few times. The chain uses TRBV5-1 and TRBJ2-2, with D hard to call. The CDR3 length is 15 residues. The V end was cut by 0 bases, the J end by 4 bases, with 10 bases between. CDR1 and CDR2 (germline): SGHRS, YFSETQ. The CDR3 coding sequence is TGCGCCAGCAGCTTGGGAACTATGGGCACCGGGGAGCTGTTTTTT. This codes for CASSLGTMGTGELFF. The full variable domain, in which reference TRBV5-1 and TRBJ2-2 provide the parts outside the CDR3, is KAGVTQTPRYLIKTRGQQVTLSCSPISGHRSVSWYQQTPGQGLQFLFEYFSETQRNKGNFPGRFSGRQFSNSRSEMNVSTLELGDSALYLCASSLGTMGTGELFFGEGSRLTVL.